One and the same sample provided the 5 T cell receptor beta chains below, sequenced in a study of cytomegalovirus exposure and HLA in healthy donors. Primers: 60 Vbeta forward and 13 Jbeta reverse. The method was immunoSEQ multiplex PCR; TCRdb's version includes in-frame clones alone and lacks a portion of them. The data hold 200,000 to 250,000 clones, with 76% observed a single time. Sequenced input: PBMCs. These receptor sequences come from a man aged 18 to 30 in good health and CMV-seronegative.

The chain links TRBV5-8 to TRBJ2-3; 8 bases fit TRBD2. Per germline, CDR1 SGHTS and CDR2 YDEGEE. The CDR3 has 14 amino acids. V lost 7 bases to trimming and J lost 6 bases; unmatched junction nucleotides: 10. CDR3 sequence (DNA): TGTGCCAGCGTGGCGGGAGGAAGTTTGGATACGCAGTATTTT. It is translated as CASVAGGSLDTQYF.

The gene calls are TRBV9 and TRBJ2-1; 13 nucleotides align to TRBD2. Germline V lookup: CDR1 SGDLS, CDR2 YYNGEE. This CDR3 is 17 amino acids long. The V gene end was trimmed by 2 bases and the J gene end by 5 bases; junction bases not matched to a gene: 7. The CDR3 DNA follows: TGTGCCAGCAGCGTTGGTCCCGGGACTAGCGGGAACAATGAGCAGTTCTTC. Translation: CASSVGPGTSGNNEQFF.

In the case of this clone: Germline and junction disagree at one end, which may indicate a read error. The CDR3 DNA follows: TGTTCCAGCAGCTTAAAACAGAGCAACGGGACCCAGTACTTC. This translates into CSSSLKQSNGTQYF. This chain links TRBV7-9 with TRBJ2-5; D unclear. The length of the CDR3 is 14 residues. Germline V gives CDR1 SEHNR, CDR2 FQNEAQ (reference sequence).

This clone has just a few counts. The V call is TRBV19, the J call TRBJ2-5, with TRBD1 matching 7 bases. Germline-derived CDR1 and CDR2 are LNHDA and SQIVND (reference sequence). The CDR3 length is 14 residues. J lost 5 bases, V lost 9 bases, and 12 bases had no gene match. CDR3 coding DNA: TGTGCCAGCACCGGGACAGCTTCCGGGGAGACCCAGTACTTC. Its protein product is CASTGTASGETQYF.

This chain joins TRBV7-9 and TRBJ2-4; unclear D gene. CDR3 length equals 17 residues. In germline, CDR1 is SEHNR, CDR2 FQNEAQ (reference sequence). With 1 base removed from V and 0 bases from J, the gap between germline ends came to 13 bases. For the CDR3, the DNA is TGTGCCAGCAGCTTAGATTTTGGAGCCAGAGCCAAAAACATTCAGTACTTC. Its protein is CASSLDFGARAKNIQYF.